The 30 T cell receptor beta chains in this list originate from one sample, sequenced in a study of T cell changes during pregnancy in multiple sclerosis. Only in-frame clones appear in the TCRdb table, and some are missing; sequencing was by immunoSEQ multiplex PCR. The repertoire consists of under 85,000 clones, with about nine tenths occurring once and the leading ten covering 9% to 9.5%. The source material was peripheral blood, sampled after pregnancy. The receptor source for this set is a female donor in good health, enrolled as a control in a pregnancy study.

V is TRBV4-1 and J is TRBJ2-7; 8 bases agree with TRBD2. J gave up 0 bases and V 4 bases, and 2 bases lay outside the gene matches. In germline, CDR1 is MGHRA, CDR2 YSYEKL. The length of the CDR3 is 14 residues. The CDR3: CASSPRGASYEQYF. The CDR3 DNA follows: TGCGCCAGCAGCCCGCGGGGGGCCTCCTACGAGCAGTACTTC.

The chain carries TRBV19 and TRBJ2-7; 8 bases are a match to TRBD1. The CDR3 consists of 12 residues. Per germline, CDR1 LNHDA and CDR2 SQIVND (reference sequence). Unmatched junction bases numbered 5, after V lost 11 bases and J lost 2 bases. CDR3 residues: CASTGVTYEQYF. The CDR3 DNA sequence: TGTGCCTCGACAGGGGTAACCTACGAGCAGTACTTC.

This chain links TRBV19 with TRBJ2-7; D possibly corresponds to TRBD2 (5 bases). Germline V gene data show CDR1 as LNHDA and CDR2 as SQIVND (reference sequence). The CDR3 length is 14 residues. Trimming took 8 bases from V and 3 from J, leaving 17 bases between them. CDR3 loop: CASAAPRDSYEQYF. In DNA, the CDR3 is TGTGCCAGTGCCGCCCCCCGGGATAGCTACGAGCAGTACTTC.

This clone is a singleton in its sample. The rearrangement uses TRBV5-4 and TRBJ2-7; D ambiguous. The CDR3 runs 13 residues. CDR1 and CDR2 from the germline V gene are SGHNT and YYREEE (reference sequence). V was pared by 1 base and J by 0 bases, with 5 bases between. The CDR3 reads CASSLIGSYEQYF. The CDR3 bases are TGTGCCAGCAGCTTGATCGGCTCCTACGAGCAGTACTTC.

This chain uses TRBV11-2 with TRBJ1-4; D gene uncertain. The CDR3 sequence is 16 residues long. Germline assignment: CDR1 SGHAT and CDR2 FQNNGV. Between the trimmed V and J ends, which lost 1 base and 7 bases, there was a span of 16 bases. The CDR3 loop is CASSLGIEVWSEKLFF. The CDR3 nucleotides read TGTGCCAGCAGCTTAGGGATAGAGGTGTGGAGTGAAAAACTGTTTTTT.

The table lists this clone with a few counts. The V and J genes are TRBV9 and TRBJ1-1; D remains ambiguous. The germline V gene encodes CDR1 SGDLS and CDR2 YYNGEE. V was pared by 4 bases and J by 1 base, with 8 bases between. This CDR3 is built from 13 residues. The CDR3 is CASSPRQNTEAFF. CDR3 coding DNA: TGTGCCAGCAGCCCACGACAGAACACTGAAGCTTTCTTT.

This chain uses TRBV19 with TRBJ2-7; tentative D call: TRBD1 (6 bases). Germline values: CDR1 LNHDA, CDR2 SQIVND (reference sequence). CDR3 length equals 16 residues. The V gene lost 5 bases and the J gene lost 4 bases, with 21 bases spanning the gap. The CDR3 protein is CASSSGNADRPYEQYF. CDR3 nucleotides: TGTGCCAGTAGTTCGGGCAACGCGGACAGACCATACGAGCAGTACTTC.

As to this clone: Other DNA sequences in the same sample also yield this CDR3. The J gene is TRBJ2-7, the V gene TRBV2; 12 bases fit TRBD1. The ends lost 9 bases at V and 5 bases at J; junction bases unmatched: 8. CDR3 size: 14 residues. Germline V CDR1 and CDR2: SNHLY, FYNNEI. The CDR3 nucleotides read TGTGCCAGTCTTGGGACAGGGGGCTATGACGAGCAGTACTTC. As protein: CASLGTGGYDEQYF. The entire variable domain, with the rest obtained from reference TRBV2 and TRBJ2-7, is as follows: EPEVTQTPSHQVTQMGQEVILRCVPISNHLYFYWYRQILGQKVEFLVSFYNNEISEKSEIFDDQFSVERPDGSNFTLKIRSTKLEDSAMYFCASLGTGGYDEQYFGPGTRLTVT.

This chain connects TRBV7-8 to TRBJ1-2, with TRBD1 matching 7 bases. There are 14 residues in the CDR3. CDR1 SGHVS and CDR2 FQNEAQ come from the germline V gene. V lost 2 bases to trimming and J lost 8 bases; unmatched junction nucleotides: 8. CDR3 amino acids: CASSLTPGTAGYTF. DNA for the CDR3: TGTGCCAGCAGCTTAACCCCCGGGACAGCGGGCTACACCTTC.

The genes are TRBV9 and TRBJ1-1; no clear D gene. Trimming removed 4 bases from V and 6 bases from J, with 7 bases in between. CDR3 length equals 11 residues. CDR1 and CDR2 from the germline V gene are SGDLS and YYNGEE. Here the CDR3 reads CASSPLAEAFF. As DNA, the CDR3 is TGTGCCAGCAGCCCTTTAGCTGAAGCTTTCTTT.

The CDR3 DNA sequence: TGTGCCAGCAGCCCCCAGGGACAGGGTTTGGTGCAGTACTTC. This sequence encodes CASSPQGQGLVQYF. The genes are TRBV7-9 and TRBJ2-7; 9 bases agree with TRBD1. Per the germline V gene, CDR1 is SEHNR and CDR2 is FQNEAQ (reference sequence). V lost 5 bases to trimming and J lost 9 bases; unmatched junction nucleotides: 11. The CDR3 spans 14 residues.

This chain uses TRBV27 with TRBJ1-5; the D gene is possibly TRBD1 (5 bases). This CDR3 has 16 residues. The V end was cut by 3 bases, the J end by 0 bases, with 12 bases between. CDR1 is MNHEY, CDR2 SMNVEV, per germline (reference sequence). The CDR3, as DNA: TGTGCCAGCAGTTTCCGACCAGGGAATAGCAATCAGCCCCAGCATTTT. Its translation: CASSFRPGNSNQPQHF.

This rearrangement joins TRBV14 to TRBJ2-7; 9 bases map to TRBD1. Trimming cost V 4 bases and J 3 bases; bases outside gene matches: 7. Germline CDR1 reads SGHDN; CDR2 reads FVKESK. CDR3 length equals 15 residues. The DNA of the CDR3 is TGTGCCAGCAGCCGACAGACAGGGGGATACTACGAGCAGTACTTC. Translation: CASSRQTGGYYEQYF.

This chain uses TRBV12-5 with TRBJ2-7; 8 bases fit TRBD1. CDR3 length equals 16 residues. Germline loops: CDR1 LGHNT, CDR2 FRNRAP. Germline trimming cut 2 bases from V and 6 bases from J; bases unmatched to any gene: 12. The CDR3 DNA follows: TGTGCTAGTGGTTTGTACGTGGGGCAGGGGGCTGGCGAGCAGTACTTC. Encoded protein: CASGLYVGQGAGEQYF.

V and J are TRBV9 and TRBJ1-3; unclear D gene. Per germline, CDR1 SGDLS and CDR2 YYNGEE. V was clipped by 0 bases and J by 0 bases, with 13 bases between them. The CDR3 sequence is 17 residues long. CDR3 nucleotides: TGTGCCAGCAGCGTAGTGCCCCTGTCGAGCTCTGGAAACACCATATATTTT. Encoded protein: CASSVVPLSSSGNTIYF.

This clone was counted a single time. The chain couples TRBV7-2 to TRBJ1-3, with 7 positions matching TRBD1. This CDR3 has 14 amino acids. V lost 4 bases, J lost 4 bases, and 4 bases stayed unmatched. Per the germline V gene, CDR1 is SGHTA and CDR2 is FQGNSA. CDR3 region: CASSSGTVGNTIYF. CDR3 nucleotide sequence: TGTGCCAGCAGCTCGGGGACAGTCGGAAACACCATATATTTT.

The chain links TRBV30 to TRBJ2-3; 8 bases line up with TRBD2. V lost 3 bases and J lost 5; bases outside the gene matches: 10. CDR1 and CDR2 from the germline V gene are GTSNPN and SVGIG (reference sequence). The CDR3 covers 15 residues. CDR3 protein: CAWSGGGYPVDTQYF. CDR3 nucleotides: TGTGCCTGGAGCGGGGGGGGATACCCTGTAGATACGCAGTATTTT.

The chain carries TRBV7-8 and TRBJ1-1, with a tentative D call TRBD1 (6 bases). Looked up from germline, CDR1 is SGHVS and CDR2 is FQNEAQ. V dropped 0 bases and J dropped 5 bases, with 13 bases sitting between them. This CDR3 comprises 15 residues. The DNA for the CDR3 is TGTGCCAGCAGCTTAGCGCCTAGGGGGGGGACTGAAGCTTTCTTT. Protein sequence: CASSLAPRGGTEAFF.

The V gene is TRBV29-1, the J gene TRBJ2-7, with D possibly being TRBD1 (6 bases). Between the trimmed V and J ends, which lost 4 bases and 3 bases, there was a span of 16 bases. The germline V gene has CDR1 SQVTM and CDR2 ANQGSEA. CDR3 length equals 14 residues. The CDR3 sequence is CSVVGARTGYEQYF. CDR3 bases: TGCAGCGTTGTGGGGGCCAGGACTGGCTACGAGCAGTACTTC.

The chain joins TRBV30 to TRBJ2-7; 8 bases line up with TRBD1. The CDR3 has 15 amino acids. V was pared by 5 bases and J by 12 bases, with 21 bases of the junction left unmatched. In germline, CDR1 is GTSNPN, CDR2 SVGIG (reference sequence). The CDR3 loop is CAWDRGSVRRDGGYF. DNA of the CDR3: TGTGCCTGGGACAGGGGTTCTGTACGGCGGGACGGCGGGTACTTC.

The chain couples TRBV19 to TRBJ1-2, with 9 nucleotides matching TRBD1. This CDR3 has 14 residues. The germline gives CDR1 LNHDA, CDR2 SQIVND (reference sequence). The V and J ends lost 2 bases and 8 bases, in that order; junction bases with no gene match: 6. This CDR3 reads CASSIRDRDFGYTF. The CDR3 region has the DNA TGTGCCAGTAGTATAAGGGACAGGGACTTCGGCTACACCTTC.

The chain recombines TRBV7-2 with TRBJ1-1, with D uncertain. From germline, CDR1 is SGHTA and CDR2 FQGNSA. V lost 3 bases, J lost 0 bases, and 11 bases lay in between. The CDR3 length is 15 residues. The CDR3 spells CASSFESGLNTEAFF. CDR3 in DNA: TGTGCCAGCAGCTTTGAGTCAGGTTTGAACACTGAAGCTTTCTTT.

The chain carries TRBV30 and TRBJ1-1, with D maybe TRBD1 (6 bases). This CDR3 has 15 residues. V dropped 2 bases and J dropped 0 bases, with 13 bases sitting between them. Germline values: CDR1 GTSNPN, CDR2 SVGIG (reference sequence). The CDR3 region is CAWSLPGTLNTEAFF. The CDR3 DNA reads TGTGCCTGGAGTTTACCCGGGACATTGAACACTGAAGCTTTCTTT.

V and J are TRBV7-2 and TRBJ2-1; 7 nucleotides match TRBD2. Losses at the gene ends were 5 bases for V and 0 bases for J; bases not matched to a gene: 16. This CDR3 is 19 amino acids long. The germline V gene encodes CDR1 SGHTA and CDR2 FQGNSA. The CDR3 here is CASSDPGRLAESSYNEQFF. CDR3 nucleotide sequence: TGTGCCAGCAGCGATCCAGGCCGGCTAGCGGAGAGCTCCTACAATGAGCAGTTCTTC.

The chain couples TRBV25-1 to TRBJ1-4; 8 bases agree with TRBD1. The germline gives CDR1 MGHDK, CDR2 SYGVNS. Losses at the gene ends were 0 bases for V and 8 bases for J; bases not matched to a gene: 2. CDR3 length: 14 amino acids. CDR3 sequence: CASSEYTGGEKLFF. The CDR3 DNA sequence: TGTGCCAGCAGTGAATATACAGGGGGGGAAAAACTGTTTTTT.

The chain has TRBV10-3 and TRBJ1-2; D may be TRBD1 (6 bases). V was pared by 3 bases and J by 0 bases, with 11 bases between. The CDR3 spans 15 residues. CDR1 is ENHRY and CDR2 is SYGVKD in the germline V gene. DNA for the CDR3: TGTGCCATCAGTGAAATTGAGGGGGCTAACTATGGCTACACCTTC. This gives the protein CAISEIEGANYGYTF.

This chain connects TRBV7-9 to TRBJ2-7; 8 bases are shared with TRBD1. From germline, CDR1 is SEHNR and CDR2 FQNEAQ (reference sequence). This CDR3 contains 14 residues. V lost 1 base and J lost 4; bases outside the gene matches: 3. CDR3 DNA: TGTGCCAGCAGCTTAGGACAGGGGACTTACGAGCAGTACTTC. Its protein product is CASSLGQGTYEQYF.

The chain is built from TRBV6-1 and TRBJ2-7; D perhaps matches TRBD1 (5 bases). Germline lookup yields CDR1 MNHNS and CDR2 SASEGT. V was pared by 10 bases and J by 7 bases, with 11 bases between. The CDR3 contains 10 residues. In nucleotides, the CDR3 is TGTGCCACCAAGGGGTTGGAGCAGTACTTC. Translation: CATKGLEQYF.

The J gene is TRBJ2-3, the V gene TRBV14; TRBD2 agrees at 11 bases. The CDR3 spans 16 residues. Germline V CDR1 and CDR2: SGHDN, FVKESK. V trimming: 5 bases; J trimming: 6 bases; junction bases outside the gene matches: 10. This CDR3 reads CASSYRTSGLRDTQYF. The CDR3 DNA reads TGTGCCAGCAGCTACCGGACTAGCGGGCTTAGGGATACGCAGTATTTT.

The J gene is TRBJ2-1, the V gene TRBV7-9; D might be TRBD1 (6 bases). The CDR3 is 13 amino acids. CDR1 is SEHNR, CDR2 FQNEAQ, per germline (reference sequence). V lost 3 bases and J 6 bases, leaving 9 bases between the germline ends. CDR3 sequence reads: CASSFEGGNEQFF. CDR3 DNA: TGTGCCAGCAGCTTTGAAGGGGGCAATGAGCAGTTCTTC. Full variable domain (missing parts from reference TRBV7-9 and TRBJ2-1): DTGVSQNPRHKITKRGQNVTFRCDPISEHNRLYWYRQTLGQGPEFLTYFQNEAQLEKSRLLSDRFSAERPKGSFSTLEIQRTEQGDSAMYLCASSFEGGNEQFFGPGTRLTVL.